The rows below give T cell receptor beta chains drawn from one sample of a study of OX40 agonist ivuxolimab in advanced cancers. TCRdb's table, derived via immunoSEQ multiplex PCR, lists solely in-frame clones and lacks some. The sample lists roughly 64,000 clones, about 90% occurring once. Sequences were derived from CD4+ or CD8+ T cells sorted from blood, sampled in a trial of the OX40 agonist ivuxolimab. Receptor source: an adult with an advanced solid tumor such as melanoma, head and neck, liver or kidney cancer. The CDR3 runs from the conserved cysteine through the conserved F or W. The D gene is left open where the match is weak. Expanded clones get a size class; other rows say once, few or many, or leave the size out.

>TRBJ2-2|NA|TRBV5-5|once
CASSSVLTGELFF
TGTGCCAGCAGCTCGGTCCTCACCGGGGAGCTGTTTTTT
>TRBJ2-3|NA|TRBV7-8|NA
CASSLAKRRGTDTQYF
TGTGCCAGCAGCTTAGCCAAGAGGAGGGGCACAGATACGCAGTATTTT
>TRBJ2-2|NA|TRBV28|NA
CACRETGELFF
TGTGCCTGCCGGGAGACCGGGGAGCTGTTTTTT
>TRBJ1-1|NA|TRBV28|NA
CASRMGRGGTEAFF
TGTGCCAGCAGAATGGGGCGGGGCGGCACTGAAGCTTTCTTT
>TRBJ2-3|TRBD1|TRBV7-8|once
CASSKGQRTDTQYF
TGTGCCAGCAGCAAGGGACAGCGCACAGATACGCAGTATTTT
>TRBJ1-2|TRBD1|TRBV5-4|NA
CASSFDRGNSGYTF
TGTGCCAGCAGCTTTGACAGGGGGAATAGTGGCTACACCTTC
>TRBJ1-4|NA|TRBV7-9|NA
CASSSGRANEKLFF
TGTGCCAGCAGCTCAGGGCGGGCTAATGAAAAACTGTTTTTT
>TRBJ2-7|TRBD1|TRBV7-9|once
CASSRRGTAVYEQYF
TGTGCCAGCAGTCGTAGGGGGACAGCCGTCTACGAGCAGTACTTC
>TRBJ2-2|TRBD1|TRBV5-1|NA
CASSLEAGGLTGELFF
TGCGCCAGCAGCTTGGAGGCAGGGGGCTTAACCGGGGAGCTGTTTTTT
>TRBJ1-5|TRBD1|TRBV27|NA
CASSLGAQGKNQPQHF
TGTGCCAGCAGCCTAGGAGCACAGGGGAAAAATCAGCCCCAGCATTTT
>TRBJ2-3|TRBD1|TRBV2|NA
CASGRWGQGAEDTQYF
TGTGCCAGCGGGCGGTGGGGACAGGGGGCAGAAGATACGCAGTATTTT
>TRBJ1-2|TRBD1|TRBV2|NA
CASSPPPDRVLANYGYTF
TGTGCCAGCAGTCCCCCCCCGGACAGGGTCTTAGCTAACTATGGCTACACCTTC
>TRBJ1-5|NA|TRBV6-1|NA
CASSEASDHQPQHF
TGTGCCAGCAGTGAAGCATCGGATCATCAGCCCCAGCATTTT
>TRBJ1-2|NA|TRBV30|NA
CAGREITNYGYTF
TGTGCCGGACGGGAGATCACTAACTATGGCTACACCTTC
>TRBJ2-3|TRBD2|TRBV7-3|NA
CASSAGGRADTQYF
TGTGCCAGCAGCGCGGGAGGTCGGGCAGATACGCAGTATTTT
>TRBJ2-2|NA|TRBV15|NA
CATSREALNGELFF
TGTGCCACCAGCAGAGAGGCCCTGAATGGGGAGCTGTTTTTT
>TRBJ2-3|TRBD1|TRBV4-1|NA
CASSNGQGRVDTQYF
TGCGCCAGCAGCAACGGACAGGGGAGGGTCGATACGCAGTATTTT
>TRBJ2-2|NA|TRBV18|NA
CASSPPSGNTGELFF
TGTGCCAGCTCACCTCCAAGCGGGAACACCGGGGAGCTGTTTTTT
>TRBJ2-1|TRBD1|TRBV4-1|NA
CASSQGQGAYNEQFF
TGCGCCAGCAGCCAAGGGCAGGGGGCCTACAATGAGCAGTTCTTC
>TRBJ2-6|NA|TRBV2|NA
CASSVPSDASGANVLTF
TGTGCCAGCAGTGTTCCTAGCGACGCCTCTGGGGCCAACGTCCTGACTTTC
>TRBJ2-3|TRBD2|TRBV27|NA
CASSLPSGGVGDTQYF
TGTGCCAGCAGTTTACCTAGCGGGGGGGTAGGGGATACGCAGTATTTT
>TRBJ2-7|NA|TRBV30|NA
CAYQGSGYEQYF
TGTGCTTACCAGGGTTCAGGGTACGAGCAGTACTTC
>TRBJ1-1|TRBD1|TRBV9|NA
CASSVGGTGGTEAFF
TGTGCCAGCAGCGTAGGAGGGACAGGGGGGACTGAAGCTTTCTTT
>TRBJ2-7|NA|TRBV2|NA
CASSEAEGYEQYF
TGTGCCAGCAGTGAAGCCGAGGGGTACGAGCAGTACTTC
>TRBJ1-3|NA|TRBV6-5|NA
CASSQGRNSGNTIYF
TGTGCCAGCAGTCAGGGACGTAACTCTGGAAACACCATATATTTT
>TRBJ2-1|NA|TRBV9|NA
CASSVAVDNEQFF
TGTGCCAGCAGCGTAGCGGTTGACAATGAGCAGTTCTTC
>TRBJ1-3|NA|TRBV4-1|NA
CASSGGISGNTIYF
TGCGCCAGCAGCGGAGGGATCTCTGGAAACACCATATATTTT
>TRBJ2-4|TRBD1|TRBV7-8|NA
CASSPGTELAKNIQYF
TGTGCCAGCAGCCCCGGGACAGAGTTAGCCAAAAACATTCAGTACTTC
>TRBJ2-3|NA|TRBV19|NA
CASSNTGLGGDTQYF
TGTGCCAGTAGTAACACGGGCCTGGGTGGGGATACGCAGTATTTT
>TRBJ1-1|NA|TRBV7-9|once
CASSFRSVMNTEAFF
TGTGCCAGCAGCTTTAGGAGCGTAATGAACACTGAAGCTTTCTTT
>TRBJ2-5|NA|TRBV19|NA
CASRDGQETQYF
TGTGCCAGTAGGGACGGTCAAGAGACCCAGTACTTC
>TRBJ2-4|TRBD2|TRBV19|once
CASSMREGPDIQYF
TGTGCCAGTAGTATGCGGGAGGGCCCCGACATTCAGTACTTC
>TRBJ2-2|TRBD1|TRBV5-1|NA
CASSRTGTGELFF
TGCGCCAGCAGCAGGACAGGCACCGGGGAGCTGTTTTTT
>TRBJ2-1|TRBD2|TRBV19|NA
CASSTRAGGSYNEQFF
TGTGCCAGTAGTACCCGAGCGGGAGGCTCCTACAATGAGCAGTTCTTC
>TRBJ2-7|TRBD2|TRBV20-1|NA
CSALSGTQQYF
TGCAGTGCTCTCAGCGGGACGCAGCAGTACTTC
>TRBJ1-5|NA|TRBV29-1|NA
CSVGGGPNQPQHF
TGCAGCGTTGGAGGGGGACCGAATCAGCCCCAGCATTTT
>TRBJ2-6|TRBD1|TRBV5-4|NA
CASSPTGGAGANVLTF
TGTGCCAGCAGCCCTACAGGGGGCGCTGGGGCCAACGTCCTGACTTTC
>TRBJ2-6|NA|TRBV28|NA
CASSVQDAGANVLTF
TGTGCCAGCAGTGTACAGGATGCTGGGGCCAACGTCCTGACTTTC
>TRBJ2-5|TRBD1|TRBV4-2|NA
CASSQEGQTQETQYF
TGTGCCAGCAGCCAAGAGGGACAGACCCAAGAGACCCAGTACTTC
>TRBJ1-2|NA|TRBV18|NA
CASSRKEGANYGYTF
TGTGCCAGCTCACGCAAGGAGGGGGCTAACTATGGCTACACCTTC
>TRBJ1-1|NA|TRBV9|NA
CASSVERGTEAFF
TGTGCCAGCAGCGTAGAAAGGGGCACTGAAGCTTTCTTT
>TRBJ2-7|NA|TRBV29-1|NA
CSGRGTHYEQYF
TGCAGCGGGAGAGGGACTCACTACGAGCAGTACTTC
>TRBJ1-4|NA|TRBV4-1|NA
CASSQAELRGEKLFF
TGCGCCAGCAGCCAAGCGGAGCTTAGAGGGGAAAAACTGTTTTTT
>TRBJ2-3|TRBD2|TRBV7-9|NA
CASSLGLATDTQYF
TGTGCCAGCAGCTTAGGACTAGCAACAGATACGCAGTATTTT
>TRBJ2-7|NA|TRBV18|NA
CASSPLRERGEQYF
TGTGCCAGCTCACCATTACGGGAGAGGGGCGAGCAGTACTTC
>TRBJ2-5|TRBD2|TRBV2|NA
CASSIGLARETQYF
TGTGCCAGCAGCATCGGACTAGCTCGCGAGACCCAGTACTTC
>TRBJ1-1|NA|TRBV11-2|NA
CASSLMGYTEAFF
TGTGCCAGCAGCTTGATGGGTTACACTGAAGCTTTCTTT
>TRBJ2-3|TRBD1|TRBV18|once
CASSPGQGVVDTQYF
TGTGCCAGCTCACCAGGGCAGGGGGTCGTAGATACGCAGTATTTT
>TRBJ2-3|TRBD2|TRBV7-6|NA
CASRGTSGYCTDTQYF
TGTGCCAGCAGGGGGACTAGCGGGTATTGCACAGATACGCAGTATTTT
>TRBJ1-5|NA|TRBV28|NA
CASSSGSGNQPQHF
TGTGCCAGCAGTTCGGGGTCAGGCAATCAGCCCCAGCATTTT
>TRBJ2-7|NA|TRBV4-2|NA
CASSQINGYEQYF
TGTGCCAGCAGCCAAATTAACGGCTACGAGCAGTACTTC
>TRBJ2-7|TRBD2|TRBV19|NA
CASRTSGRAYEQYF
TGCGCCAGTAGGACTAGCGGGAGGGCCTACGAGCAGTACTTC
>TRBJ1-2|TRBD1|TRBV6-5|NA
CASSYSGQTYGYTF
TGTGCCAGCAGTTACTCGGGACAGACCTATGGCTACACCTTC
>TRBJ1-2|TRBD1|TRBV25-1|once
CASSGPTGAPYYGYTF
TGTGCCAGCAGTGGGCCTACAGGGGCCCCCTACTATGGCTACACCTTC